Ten or more counts support the clone carrying this T cell receptor beta chain. This CDR3 spans 14 amino acids. Germline V gene sequence: CDR1 SGHRS, CDR2 YFSETQ. V was pared by 0 bases and J by 4 bases, with 10 bases between. This entry belongs to a study of T-cell reconstitution after alpha-beta-depleted transplantation in children. Unique molecular identifiers were incorporated when the TCRbeta library was constructed. TCRdb re-called the PCR reads with MiXCR, one entry per CDR3 protein. The data show about 230,000 distinct CDR3 sequences, over 9.5% seen once. The chain links TRBV5-1 to TRBJ1-2; D is unresolved. The TCR was taken from a human donor who donated a stem cell graft to a child with SCID. Sequenced here: PBMCs from the stem cell graft donor, sampled from the stem cell graft. DNA for the CDR3: TGCGCCAGCAGCTTGGAGGCGAACGGCTATGGCTACACCTTC. Amino acids: CASSLEANGYGYTF.